The 10 T cell receptor beta chains in this list originate from one sample, sequenced in a study of blood T cell repertoires in COVID-19. TCRdb's copy holds only in-frame clones and misses some; the assay was immunoSEQ multiplex PCR. The data show hundreds of thousands of clones, with approximately 80% seen just once and around 9.3% held by the top ten. Sequenced: peripheral blood. Receptors originate from an elderly woman with acute or convalescent COVID-19.

This rearrangement joins TRBV13 to TRBJ1-2, with 9 bases that match TRBD1. This CDR3 has 14 residues. Germline loops: CDR1 PRHDT, CDR2 FYEKMQ (reference sequence). Losses at the gene ends were 8 bases for V and 7 bases for J; bases not matched to a gene: 11. For the CDR3, the DNA is TGTGCCAGCTCTGCCGGGACAGGGTCCTCTGGCTACACCTTC. Translating it yields CASSAGTGSSGYTF.

The J gene is TRBJ2-7, the V gene TRBV30, with 10 positions matching TRBD2. Per the germline V gene, CDR1 is GTSNPN and CDR2 is SVGIG (reference sequence). There are 13 residues in the CDR3. The ends lost 7 bases at V and 0 bases at J; junction bases unmatched: 3. CDR3 region: CALSGRASYEQYF. In DNA, the CDR3 is TGTGCCTTAAGCGGGAGGGCCTCCTACGAGCAGTACTTC.

The chain combines TRBV6-2 or TRBV6-3 with TRBJ1-1; D may be TRBD1 (5 bases). Trimming stripped 2 bases from V and 1 base from J, with 20 bases between. CDR1 and CDR2 from the germline V gene are MNHEY and SVGEGT. The CDR3 is made up of 18 amino acids. The CDR3 DNA sequence: TGTGCCAGCAGTTACCGGTTCGGCAGCGGGGGTTCGAACACTGAAGCTTTCTTT. Encoded protein: CASSYRFGSGGSNTEAFF.

The gene calls are TRBV7-2 and TRBJ1-1, with D possibly matching TRBD1 (6 bases). Between the trimmed V and J ends, which lost 4 bases and 1 base, there was a span of 10 bases. The V gene's germline CDR1 is SGHTA and CDR2 FQGNSA. This CDR3 comprises 14 residues. CDR3 residues: CASSSKQGNTEAFF. The CDR3 coding sequence is TGTGCCAGCAGCTCGAAACAGGGGAACACTGAAGCTTTCTTT.

The J gene is TRBJ1-1, the V gene TRBV10-3, with 7 nucleotides matching TRBD1. CDR3 length equals 14 residues. Germline values: CDR1 ENHRY, CDR2 SYGVKD. Unmatched junction bases numbered 2, after V lost 1 base and J lost 3 bases. CDR3 bases: TGTGCCATCAGTGAGTGGCAGGGGGACACTGAAGCTTTCTTT. This gives the protein CAISEWQGDTEAFF.

This clone occurred a few times. The chain has TRBV5-4 and TRBJ1-2; 8 bases are shared with TRBD1. The V gene end was trimmed by 4 bases and the J gene end by 5 bases; junction bases not matched to a gene: 7. The CDR3 runs to 14 residues. From germline, CDR1 is SGHNT and CDR2 YYREEE (reference sequence). The chain's CDR3 is CASSAETGAYGYTF. CDR3 coding DNA: TGTGCCAGCAGCGCTGAGACAGGGGCATATGGCTACACCTTC.

This clone was seen just once. The chain joins TRBV7-6 to TRBJ1-6; 7 bases fit TRBD1. Germline lookup yields CDR1 SGHVS and CDR2 FNYEAQ. The CDR3 spans 14 residues. The J segment lost 9 bases and the V segment lost 5 bases, leaving 7 bases of the junction unmatched. CDR3 sequence reads: CASSRQGEGSPLHF. In DNA form, the CDR3 reads TGTGCCAGCAGCCGACAGGGTGAGGGTTCACCCCTCCACTTT. The variable domain in full, with the rest retrieved from reference TRBV7-6 and TRBJ1-6, is GAGVSQSPRYKVTKRGQDVALRCDPISGHVSLYWYRQALGQGPEFLTYFNYEAQQDKSGLPNDRFSAERPEGSISTLTIQRTEQRDSAMYRCASSRQGEGSPLHFGNGTRLTVT.

The V call is TRBV14, the J call TRBJ2-2, with a weak D call TRBD2 (5 bases). V was shortened by 4 bases and J by 2 bases, with 11 bases between the two germline ends. Per the germline V gene, CDR1 is SGHDN and CDR2 is FVKESK. This CDR3 is built from 15 residues. The CDR3 sequence is CASSRRRDNTGELFF. The CDR3 bases are TGTGCCAGCAGCCGACGTCGGGATAACACCGGGGAGCTGTTTTTT.

The chain combines TRBV30 with TRBJ1-1, with D possibly matching TRBD1 (6 bases). The CDR3 totals 14 residues. Germline V gene data show CDR1 as GTSNPN and CDR2 as SVGIG (reference sequence). V lost 5 bases and J lost 0, with 13 bases in between. The CDR3 here is CAWDPGTLNTEAFF. The CDR3 coding sequence is TGTGCCTGGGACCCGGGGACATTGAACACTGAAGCTTTCTTT.

The chain joins TRBV19 to TRBJ2-7, with 12 bases identical to TRBD2. V shed 4 bases, J shed 4 bases, and the junction held 8 bases outside the gene matches. There are 16 residues in the CDR3. In germline, CDR1 is LNHDA, CDR2 SQIVND (reference sequence). CDR3 loop: CASSTPGLAGTYEQYF. CDR3 in DNA: TGTGCCAGTAGTACTCCCGGACTAGCGGGAACATACGAGCAGTACTTC.